Shown below are 12 T cell receptor beta chains from a single sample sequenced in a study of cytomegalovirus exposure and HLA in healthy donors. Researchers ran the PCR with 60 Vbeta and 13 Jbeta primers. Produced via immunoSEQ multiplex PCR; TCRdb's table is partial and in-frame only. This table has more than 150,000 clones, around 80% appearing once. The sequenced sample consisted of PBMCs. The source is a woman in her fifties or sixties in good health and CMV-seropositive.

The chain recombines TRBV29-1 with TRBJ2-3, with 8 bases fitting TRBD1. CDR3 size: 13 residues. V was clipped by 4 bases and J by 6 bases; unmatched bases: 6. In germline, CDR1 is SQVTM, CDR2 ANQGSEA. CDR3 nucleotides: TGCAGCGTTGGACAGGGGATGACGGATACGCAGTATTTT. This gives the protein CSVGQGMTDTQYF.

The J gene is TRBJ2-1, the V gene TRBV30, with D maybe TRBD2 (6 bases). Trimming left V 0 bases short and J 9 bases short, with 6 bases between. The CDR3 loop spans 11 amino acids. Germline loops: CDR1 GTSNPN, CDR2 SVGIG (reference sequence). CDR3 region: CAWSVGGEQFF. DNA for the CDR3: TGTGCCTGGAGTGTCGGGGGTGAGCAGTTCTTC.

The V call is TRBV9, the J call TRBJ1-4; no reliable D call. The CDR3 has 16 amino acids. Trimming shortened V by 4 bases and J by 0 bases, and 13 bases separated the two germline ends. The germline V gene encodes CDR1 SGDLS and CDR2 YYNGEE. CDR3 amino acids: CASSSDRGATNEKLFF. CDR3 bases: TGTGCCAGCAGCTCAGATCGGGGTGCAACTAATGAAAAACTGTTTTTT.

The V and J genes are TRBV5-1 and TRBJ2-3, with a possible D match to TRBD2 (5 bases). V lost 4 bases, J lost 4 bases, and 13 bases lay in between. CDR3 length: 14 amino acids. CDR1 is SGHRS, CDR2 YFSETQ, per germline. The CDR3 DNA is TGCGCCAGCAGCCTAGCTACGGGTGCAGATACGCAGTATTTT. It specifies CASSLATGADTQYF.

The V and J genes are TRBV6-6 and TRBJ2-1; 7 positions agree with TRBD2. This CDR3 contains 15 residues. Trimming removed 2 bases from V and 4 bases from J; junction bases left unmatched: 5. Germline CDR1 MNHNY, CDR2 SVGAGI (reference sequence). The CDR3 sequence is CASSYGASGYNEQFF. CDR3 nucleotides: TGTGCCAGCAGTTACGGTGCTAGCGGTTACAATGAGCAGTTCTTC.

This clone has a single count. This rearrangement joins TRBV4-1 to TRBJ1-5; D is ambiguous. The CDR3 is made up of 14 amino acids. The V gene's germline CDR1 is MGHRA and CDR2 YSYEKL. Trimming removed 0 bases at V and 7 bases at J, with 10 bases between. CDR3 in amino acids: CASSQESNWQPQHF. The CDR3 nucleotides read TGCGCCAGCAGCCAAGAGAGTAACTGGCAGCCCCAGCATTTT.

The J gene is TRBJ2-5, the V gene TRBV7-4, with D possibly matching TRBD2 (6 bases). Trimming cost V 3 bases and J 5 bases, with 16 bases left between them. The CDR3 loop spans 15 amino acids. Germline CDR1 is SGHVT and CDR2 is SQSDAQ. This chain's CDR3 is CASSFGGRGHETQYF. In DNA form, the CDR3 reads TGTGCCAGCAGCTTTGGAGGGAGAGGTCACGAGACCCAGTACTTC. The full variable domain, with the rest looked up from reference TRBV7-4 and TRBJ2-5, is GAGVSQSPRYKVAKRGRDVALRCDSISGHVTLYWYRQTLGQGSEVLTYSQSDAQRDKSGRPSGRFSAERPERSVSTLKIQRTEQGDSAVYLCASSFGGRGHETQYFGPGTRLLVL.

This clone was detected only a few times. V is TRBV28 and J is TRBJ2-3, with 7 bases lining up with TRBD1. With 1 base clipped from V and 0 bases from J, the junction kept 7 bases outside the gene matches. The CDR3 is 17 amino acids. CDR1 is MDHEN and CDR2 is SYDVKM in the germline V gene. The CDR3 DNA reads as TGTGCCAGCAGTTTATCCCCGGGACAGTTAAGCACAGATACGCAGTATTTT. Protein sequence: CASSLSPGQLSTDTQYF.

The V gene is TRBV11-2, the J gene TRBJ1-2; 9 bases fit TRBD1. Germline assignment: CDR1 SGHAT and CDR2 FQNNGV. V lost 4 bases to trimming and J lost 8 bases; unmatched junction nucleotides: 8. This CDR3 contains 14 residues. In DNA, the CDR3 is TGTGCCAGCAGCTCGTCCCGGGACAGGGTCGGCTACACCTTC. Translating it yields CASSSSRDRVGYTF.

Comments on this clone: Other DNA sequences in this specimen translate into the identical CDR3. This CDR3 reads CASSSGTSTDTQYF. DNA for the CDR3: TGTGCCAGCAGCTCTGGGACTAGCACAGATACGCAGTATTTT. This chain connects TRBV7-3 to TRBJ2-3; maybe TRBD2 (6 bases). CDR3 length equals 14 residues. Germline V gives CDR1 SGHTA, CDR2 FQGTGA. Trimming pared 4 bases from V and 0 bases from J, leaving 8 bases between.

The CDR3 here is CASSAGGMYGNTIYF. The CDR3 DNA is TGTGCCAGCAGCGCAGGGGGAATGTACGGAAACACCATATATTTT. This chain joins TRBV9 and TRBJ1-3, with 7 nucleotides matching TRBD1. The trim removed 3 bases at V and 4 bases at J, leaving 7 bases unmatched. Germline CDR1 SGDLS, CDR2 YYNGEE. The CDR3 consists of 15 residues.

This chain links TRBV6-6 with TRBJ1-1, with D possibly being TRBD1 (5 bases). Trimming left V 10 bases short and J 11 bases short, with 14 bases between. CDR1 is MNHNY, CDR2 SVGAGI, per germline (reference sequence). This CDR3 spans 10 amino acids. CDR3 DNA: TGTGCCACCGCCAGCGGGGCGGCTTTCTTT. Protein product: CATASGAAFF.